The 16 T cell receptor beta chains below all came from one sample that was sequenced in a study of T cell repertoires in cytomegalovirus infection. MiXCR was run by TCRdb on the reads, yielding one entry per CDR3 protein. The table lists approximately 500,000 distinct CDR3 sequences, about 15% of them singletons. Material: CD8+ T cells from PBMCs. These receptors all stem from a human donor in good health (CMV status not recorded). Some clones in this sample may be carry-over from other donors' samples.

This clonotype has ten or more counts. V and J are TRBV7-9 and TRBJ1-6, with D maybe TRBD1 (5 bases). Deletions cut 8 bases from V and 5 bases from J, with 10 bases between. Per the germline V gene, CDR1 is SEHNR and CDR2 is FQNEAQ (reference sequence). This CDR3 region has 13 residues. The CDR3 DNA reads TGTGCCAGCGGGGCAGGGAATAATTCACCCCTCCACTTT. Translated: CASGAGNNSPLHF.

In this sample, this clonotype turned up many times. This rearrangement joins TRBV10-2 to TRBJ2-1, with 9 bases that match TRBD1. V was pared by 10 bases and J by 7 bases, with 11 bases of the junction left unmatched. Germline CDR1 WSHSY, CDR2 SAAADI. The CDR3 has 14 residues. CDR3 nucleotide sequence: TGCGCCATCGGGGATTTGGACAGGGGAAATGAGCAGTTCTTC. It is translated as CAIGDLDRGNEQFF.

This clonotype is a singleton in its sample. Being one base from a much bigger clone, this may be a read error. CDR3 loop: CASSSLGYSSHEQFF. DNA for the CDR3: TGTGCCAGCAGTTCATTAGGGTACTCATCCCATGAGCAGTTCTTC. This rearrangement joins TRBV27 to TRBJ2-1; D remains ambiguous. The CDR3 consists of 15 residues. Germline CDR1 is MNHEY and CDR2 is SMNVEV (reference sequence). V was shortened by 4 bases and J by 8 bases, with 18 bases between the two germline ends.

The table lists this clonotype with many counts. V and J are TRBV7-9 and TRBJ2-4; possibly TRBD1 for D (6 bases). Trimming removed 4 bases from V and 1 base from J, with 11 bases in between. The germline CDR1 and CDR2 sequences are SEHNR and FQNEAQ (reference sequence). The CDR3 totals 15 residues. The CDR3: CASSSGVIAKNIQYF. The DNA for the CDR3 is TGTGCCAGCAGCTCAGGGGTAATCGCCAAAAACATTCAGTACTTC. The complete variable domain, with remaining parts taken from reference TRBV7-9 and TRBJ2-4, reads DTGVSQNPRHKITKRGQNVTFRCDPISEHNRLYWYRQTLGQGPEFLTYFQNEAQLEKSRLLSDRFSAERPKGSFSTLEIQRTEQGDSAMYLCASSSGVIAKNIQYFGAGTRLSVL.

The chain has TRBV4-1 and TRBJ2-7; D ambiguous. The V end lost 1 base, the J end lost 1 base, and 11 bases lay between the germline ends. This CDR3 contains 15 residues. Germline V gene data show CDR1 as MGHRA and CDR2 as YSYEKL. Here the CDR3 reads CASSQVVDGSYEQYF. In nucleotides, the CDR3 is TGCGCCAGCAGCCAAGTCGTGGACGGATCCTACGAGCAGTACTTC.

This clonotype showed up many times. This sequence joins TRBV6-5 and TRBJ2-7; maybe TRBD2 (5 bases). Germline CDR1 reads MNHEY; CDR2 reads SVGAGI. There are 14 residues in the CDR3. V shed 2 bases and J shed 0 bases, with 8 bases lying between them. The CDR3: CASSYNSVSYEQYF. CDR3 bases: TGTGCCAGCAGTTACAATAGCGTCTCCTACGAGCAGTACTTC.

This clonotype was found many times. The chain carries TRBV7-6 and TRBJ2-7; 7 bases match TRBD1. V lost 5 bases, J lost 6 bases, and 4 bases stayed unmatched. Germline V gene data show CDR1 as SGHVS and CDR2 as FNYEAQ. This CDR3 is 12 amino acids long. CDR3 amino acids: CASSRQGSEQYF. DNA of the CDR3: TGTGCCAGCAGCCGACAGGGCTCCGAGCAGTACTTC.

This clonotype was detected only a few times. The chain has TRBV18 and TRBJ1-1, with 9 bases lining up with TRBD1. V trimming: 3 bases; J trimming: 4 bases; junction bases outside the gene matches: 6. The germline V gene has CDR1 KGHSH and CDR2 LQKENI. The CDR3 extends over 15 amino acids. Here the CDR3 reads CASSPPGQGTTEAFF. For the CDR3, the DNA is TGTGCCAGCTCACCTCCGGGACAGGGTACCACTGAAGCTTTCTTT. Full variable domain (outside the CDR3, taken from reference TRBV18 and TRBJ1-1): NAGVMQNPRHLVRRRGQEARLRCSPMKGHSHVYWYRQLPEEGLKFMVYLQKENIIDESGMPKERFSAEFPKEGPSILRIQQVVRGDSAAYFCASSPPGQGTTEAFFGQGTRLTVV.

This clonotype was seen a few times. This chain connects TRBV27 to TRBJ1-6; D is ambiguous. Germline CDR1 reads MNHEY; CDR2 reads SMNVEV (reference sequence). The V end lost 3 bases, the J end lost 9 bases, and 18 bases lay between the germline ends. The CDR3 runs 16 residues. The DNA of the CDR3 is TGTGCCAGCAGTTTTACCTACGCCAAAGGAGGTTCACCCCTCCACTTT. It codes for CASSFTYAKGGSPLHF.

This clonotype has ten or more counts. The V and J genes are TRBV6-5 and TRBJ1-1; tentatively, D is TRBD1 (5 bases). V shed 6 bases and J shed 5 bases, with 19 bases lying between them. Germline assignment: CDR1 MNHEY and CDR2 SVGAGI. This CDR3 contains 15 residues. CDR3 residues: CASSHSIRAVTEAFF. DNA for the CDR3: TGTGCCAGCAGCCACTCCATCAGGGCGGTGACTGAAGCTTTCTTT.

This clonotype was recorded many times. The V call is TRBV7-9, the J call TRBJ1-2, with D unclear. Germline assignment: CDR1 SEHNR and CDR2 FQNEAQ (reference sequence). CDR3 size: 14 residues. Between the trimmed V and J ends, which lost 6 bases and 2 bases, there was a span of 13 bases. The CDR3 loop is CASREESGNYGYTF. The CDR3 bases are TGTGCCAGCAGAGAGGAATCGGGGAACTATGGCTACACCTTC.

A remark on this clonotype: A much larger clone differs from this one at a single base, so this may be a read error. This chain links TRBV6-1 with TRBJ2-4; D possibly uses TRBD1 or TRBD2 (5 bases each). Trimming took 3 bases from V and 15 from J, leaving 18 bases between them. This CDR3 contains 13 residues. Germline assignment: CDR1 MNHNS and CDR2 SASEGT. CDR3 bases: TGTGCCAGCAGTGACAGGGAGCCCCTGGGGGTGTACTTC. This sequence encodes CASSDREPLGVYF.

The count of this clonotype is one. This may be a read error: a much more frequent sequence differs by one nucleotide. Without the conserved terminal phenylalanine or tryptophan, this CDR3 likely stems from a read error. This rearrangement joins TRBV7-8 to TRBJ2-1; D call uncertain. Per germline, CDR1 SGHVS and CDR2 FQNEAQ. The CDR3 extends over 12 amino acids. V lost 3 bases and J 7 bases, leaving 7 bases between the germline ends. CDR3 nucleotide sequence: TGTGCCAGCAGCTTCGGCACTAATGAGCAGTTCTTA. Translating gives CASSFGTNEQFL.

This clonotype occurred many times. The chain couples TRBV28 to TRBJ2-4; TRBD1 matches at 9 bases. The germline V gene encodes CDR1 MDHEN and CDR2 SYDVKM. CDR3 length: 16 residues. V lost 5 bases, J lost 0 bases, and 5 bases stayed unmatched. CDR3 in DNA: TGTGCCAGCAGTGGACAGGGGTCAGTAGCCAAAAACATTCAGTACTTC. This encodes CASSGQGSVAKNIQYF.

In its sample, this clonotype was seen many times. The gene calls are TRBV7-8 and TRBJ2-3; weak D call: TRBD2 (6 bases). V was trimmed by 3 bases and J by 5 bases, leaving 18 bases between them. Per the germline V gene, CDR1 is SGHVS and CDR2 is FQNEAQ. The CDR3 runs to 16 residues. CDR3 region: CASSLSDWEVVDTQYF. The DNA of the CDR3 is TGTGCCAGCAGCTTGTCGGACTGGGAGGTTGTAGATACGCAGTATTTT.

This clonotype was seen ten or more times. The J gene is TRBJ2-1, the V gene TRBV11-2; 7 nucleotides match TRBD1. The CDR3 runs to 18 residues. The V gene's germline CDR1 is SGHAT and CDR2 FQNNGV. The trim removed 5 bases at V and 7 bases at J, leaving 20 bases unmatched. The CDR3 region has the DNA TGTGCCAGCAGCCCTCGGTTAGGGGGCAACCTCCTGACGAATGAGCAGTTCTTC. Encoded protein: CASSPRLGGNLLTNEQFF. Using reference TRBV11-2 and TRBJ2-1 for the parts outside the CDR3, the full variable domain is EAGVAQSPRYKIIEKRQSVAFWCNPISGHATLYWYQQILGQGPKLLIQFQNNGVVDDSQLPKDRFSAERLKGVDSTLKIQPAKLEDSAVYLCASSPRLGGNLLTNEQFFGPGTRLTVL.